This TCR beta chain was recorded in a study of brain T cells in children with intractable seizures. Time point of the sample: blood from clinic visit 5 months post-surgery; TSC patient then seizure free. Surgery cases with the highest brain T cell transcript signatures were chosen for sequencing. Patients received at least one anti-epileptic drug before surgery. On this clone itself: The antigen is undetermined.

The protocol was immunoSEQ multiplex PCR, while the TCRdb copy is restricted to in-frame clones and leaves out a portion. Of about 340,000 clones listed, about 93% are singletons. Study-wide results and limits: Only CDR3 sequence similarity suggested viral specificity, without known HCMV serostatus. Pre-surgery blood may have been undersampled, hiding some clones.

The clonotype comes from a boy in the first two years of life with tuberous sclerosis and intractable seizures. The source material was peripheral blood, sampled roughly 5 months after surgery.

The DNA of the CDR3 is TGCGCCAGCAGCCAAGCGCAGACTAGCGGGAGGGGGCTGCACGAGCAGTACTTC. This sequence encodes CASSQAQTSGRGLHEQYF. This chain uses TRBV4-1 with TRBJ2-7; 14 nucleotides agree with TRBD2. With 1 base clipped from V and 5 bases from J, the junction kept 10 bases outside the gene matches. The CDR3 contains 18 residues. The germline V gene encodes CDR1 MGHRA and CDR2 YSYEKL.